This T cell receptor (beta chain) was recorded in a study of response to subunit inactivated influenza vaccine listed by TCRdb under 2018. In terms of the full investigation: To follow how T cells responded to a trivalent subunit inactivated influenza vaccine, the researchers relied on deep quantitative profiling of the T cell receptor repertoire.

This clonotype was detected only a few times. Its cognate antigen has yet to be identified. Within one base of it there is no much larger clone, and no base qualities were kept. The time point label for this specimen denotes: approximately 40 days after influenza vaccine administration. On the study overall, not on this receptor specifically: The authors suggested that each seasonal influenza vaccination may recruit only a limited number of new T cells.

The CDR1 and CDR2 encoded by the germline V gene are SQVTM and ANQGSEA. V and J are truncated by 3 bases and 5 bases respectively, leaving an intervening sequence of 10 bases. Taken from cysteine to phenylalanine, the CDR3 has 12 residues. The DNA shown is the 36-base CDR3, in frame from base 1. The method was RT-PCR. Sequencing took place on an Illumina HiSeq 2500. Clones were called with MiXCR by TCRdb after fastp trimmed the public reads at Q25, and only in-frame beta chains were retained. Each CDR3 protein gets just one entry, which takes the most common genes and DNA from the rows behind it. Within this sample are more than 400,000 distinct CDR3 sequences, with around 9.9% of them counted one time only. The top ten clones comprise more than 10% of the sample.

Recombination linked TRBV29-1 to TRBJ2-5; TRBD1 is a possible D gene, resting on 5 matching bases. This TCR came from a man aged 45-65 years who received an inactivated influenza vaccine. Donor details come from another sample of the same person, matched by shared clones. The sequencing used PBMCs from blood, collected 45 days after vaccination. The sequenced DNA is TGCAGCGTTGACGTAGGGGCGGAGACCCAGTACTTC. This translates into CSVDVGAETQYF.